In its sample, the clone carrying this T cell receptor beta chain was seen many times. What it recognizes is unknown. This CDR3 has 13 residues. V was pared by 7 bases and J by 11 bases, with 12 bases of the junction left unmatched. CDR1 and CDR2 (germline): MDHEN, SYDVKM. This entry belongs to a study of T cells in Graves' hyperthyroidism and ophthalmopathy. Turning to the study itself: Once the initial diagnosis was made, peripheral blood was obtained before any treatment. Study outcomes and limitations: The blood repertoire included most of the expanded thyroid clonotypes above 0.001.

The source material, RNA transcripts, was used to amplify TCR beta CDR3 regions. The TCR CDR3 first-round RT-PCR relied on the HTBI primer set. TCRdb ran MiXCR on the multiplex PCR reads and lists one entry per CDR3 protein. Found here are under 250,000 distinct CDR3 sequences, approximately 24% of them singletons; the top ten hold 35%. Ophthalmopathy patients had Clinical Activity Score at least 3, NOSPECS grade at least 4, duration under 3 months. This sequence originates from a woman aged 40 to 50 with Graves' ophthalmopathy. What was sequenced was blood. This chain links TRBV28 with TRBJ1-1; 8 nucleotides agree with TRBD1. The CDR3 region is CASTTWTGREAFF. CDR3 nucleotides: TGTGCCAGCACCACCTGGACAGGGAGGGAGGCTTTCTTT.